Listed here are 21 T cell receptor beta chains from one sample, sequenced in a study of Graves' ophthalmopathy and Graves' hyperthyroidism. RNA served as the template for amplifying TCR beta CDR3 regions. An opening RT-PCR round employed HTBI primers and preceded a second-round multiplex PCR. Each CDR3 protein is one row after TCRdb ran MiXCR on the multiplex PCR reads. This sample has roughly 700,000 distinct CDR3 sequences, with roughly two fifths found just once. Sample: peripheral blood. The receptors stem from an adult man with Graves' ophthalmopathy.

In its sample, this clonotype was seen once. The chain joins TRBV15 to TRBJ2-5; no firm D call. Deletions cut 3 bases from V and 3 bases from J, with 14 bases between. Germline CDR1 reads LNHNV; CDR2 reads YYDKDF (reference sequence). CDR3 length: 15 residues. The CDR3 protein is CATSSLGLSEETQYF. CDR3 sequence (DNA): TGTGCCACCAGCAGCTTGGGCCTGTCTGAAGAGACCCAGTACTTC.

In its sample, this clonotype was seen many times. The chain couples TRBV12-3 or TRBV12-4 to TRBJ1-5; D is ambiguous. Between the trimmed V and J ends, which lost 2 bases and 7 bases, there was a span of 9 bases. The CDR3 runs 13 residues. CDR3 loop: CASSLREGQPQHF. The CDR3 DNA reads TGTGCCAGCAGTTTAAGGGAAGGGCAGCCCCAGCATTTT.

The rearrangement joins TRBV5-4 to TRBJ2-5; D is perhaps TRBD1 (6 bases). Trimming pared 1 base from V and 2 bases from J, leaving 15 bases between. The germline V gene has CDR1 SGHNT and CDR2 YYREEE (reference sequence). The CDR3 is 16 amino acids. The CDR3 protein is CASSLIGRRGQETQYF. DNA of the CDR3: TGTGCCAGCAGCTTGATTGGACGCAGGGGACAAGAGACCCAGTACTTC.

This clonotype was counted at least ten times. V and J are TRBV15 and TRBJ2-5, with 11 bases lining up with TRBD1. V trimming: 5 bases; J trimming: 5 bases; junction bases outside the gene matches: 7. Germline CDR1 LNHNV, CDR2 YYDKDF (reference sequence). The CDR3 is made up of 15 amino acids. CDR3 coding DNA: TGTGCCACCAGCTCGCGGGACAGGGGGTTGGAGACCCAGTACTTC. The encoded protein is CATSSRDRGLETQYF.

This clonotype was seen repeatedly, ten times or more. V is TRBV7-2 and J is TRBJ2-7; TRBD1 is a possible D gene (5 bases). Germline CDR1 is SGHTA and CDR2 is FQGNSA. V lost 5 bases and J lost 3, with 20 bases in between. CDR3 size: 16 residues. CDR3 region: CASSQRYRQGIYEQYF. The CDR3, as DNA: TGTGCCAGCAGCCAACGATATCGGCAGGGTATCTACGAGCAGTACTTC.

The V call is TRBV2, the J call TRBJ1-1, with 7 bases aligning to TRBD1. Germline assignment: CDR1 SNHLY and CDR2 FYNNEI. V lost 8 bases, J lost 8 bases, and 14 bases stayed unmatched. This CDR3 is 14 amino acids long. The DNA for the CDR3 is TGTGCCAGCTCACCAATTATACAGGGGAGAGAAGCTTTCTTT. It yields the protein CASSPIIQGREAFF.

This rearrangement joins TRBV29-1 to TRBJ1-1; maybe TRBD1 (6 bases). Trimming shortened V by 8 bases and J by 5 bases, and 15 bases separated the two germline ends. CDR1 and CDR2 from the germline V gene are SQVTM and ANQGSEA. There are 12 residues in the CDR3. The CDR3: CSLMGGETEAFF. CDR3 DNA: TGCAGCTTAATGGGGGGCGAGACTGAAGCTTTCTTT.

This clonotype occurred a few times. The rearrangement links TRBV2 to TRBJ2-3; D might be TRBD1 (6 bases). V shed 1 base and J shed 0 bases, with 8 bases lying between them. The germline CDR1 and CDR2 sequences are SNHLY and FYNNEI. CDR3 length: 15 residues. CDR3 residues: CASSEVGTSTDTQYF. In DNA form, the CDR3 reads TGTGCCAGCAGTGAAGTAGGGACAAGCACAGATACGCAGTATTTT.

This clonotype was recorded a few times. The V and J genes are TRBV9 and TRBJ2-7, with 10 bases fitting TRBD2. Germline V gene lookup returns CDR1 SGDLS and CDR2 YYNGEE. The CDR3 is 15 amino acids. The V and J ends lost 4 bases and 2 bases, in that order; junction bases with no gene match: 6. CDR3 in amino acids: CASSRSGRFPYEQYF. DNA of the CDR3: TGTGCCAGCAGCCGTAGCGGGAGGTTCCCCTACGAGCAGTACTTC.

The chain carries TRBV15 and TRBJ1-4; possible D gene TRBD1, 5 bases. The V gene's germline CDR1 is LNHNV and CDR2 YYDKDF (reference sequence). The CDR3 contains 19 residues. V lost 1 base, J lost 8 bases, and 26 bases lay in between. Written as DNA, the CDR3 is TGTGCCACCAGCAGAGTCGCCAGGGCCCTACCCCTAGTTGGGGAAAAACTGTTTTTT. Amino acids: CATSRVARALPLVGEKLFF.

This clonotype was counted between two and nine times. The rearrangement joins TRBV7-2 to TRBJ2-7, with TRBD2 identical over 9 bases. V was clipped by 5 bases and J by 1 base; unmatched bases: 12. The CDR3 has 17 residues. Germline lookup yields CDR1 SGHTA and CDR2 FQGNSA. CDR3 residues: CASSQEWRGGYSYEQYF. CDR3 DNA sequence: TGTGCCAGCAGCCAAGAGTGGCGGGGGGGCTATTCCTACGAGCAGTACTTC.

This clonotype was recorded at least ten times. The chain employs TRBV29-1 and TRBJ1-2; no definite D call. This CDR3 is 17 amino acids long. V lost 0 bases to trimming and J lost 0 bases, with 17 bases between them. The V gene's germline CDR1 is SQVTM and CDR2 ANQGSEA. The chain's CDR3 is CSVEDVPTTESNYGYTF. CDR3 DNA: TGCAGCGTTGAAGACGTCCCCACGACGGAGTCTAACTATGGCTACACCTTC. The variable domain in full, completed from reference TRBV29-1 and TRBJ1-2, reads SAVISQKPSRDICQRGTSLTIQCQVDSQVTMMFWYRQQPGQSLTLIATANQGSEATYESGFVIDKFPISRPNLTFSTLTVSNMSPEDSSIYLCSVEDVPTTESNYGYTFGSGTRLTVV.

This chain joins TRBV7-3 and TRBJ1-2; D perhaps matches TRBD1 (5 bases). Trimming took off 5 bases at V and 8 bases at J, with 24 bases between the two ends. Germline CDR1 and CDR2: SGHTA and FQGTGA. CDR3 length equals 16 residues. Written as DNA, the CDR3 is TGTGCCAGCAGCCAAGAATTGGGGGGACTTGAGAAAGGCTACACCTTC. Its protein product is CASSQELGGLEKGYTF.

This clonotype was seen only a few times. The chain combines TRBV19 with TRBJ2-6; D call uncertain. CDR3 length: 11 amino acids. V lost 5 bases and J 5 bases, leaving 1 base between the germline ends. Germline V CDR1 and CDR2: LNHDA, SQIVND (reference sequence). CDR3 nucleotide sequence: TGTGCCAGTAGTTGGGCCAACGTCCTGACTTTC. Translating it yields CASSWANVLTF.

Ten or more counts support this clonotype. V usage is TRBV2 and J usage is TRBJ2-5; no firm D call. V dropped 3 bases and J dropped 2 bases, with 7 bases sitting between them. The germline gives CDR1 SNHLY, CDR2 FYNNEI. The CDR3 sequence is 13 residues long. The CDR3: CASSDSEQETQYF. The CDR3 nucleotides read TGTGCCAGCAGTGATTCAGAGCAAGAGACCCAGTACTTC.

There are a few counts of this clonotype. V is TRBV7-9 and J is TRBJ1-4, with a weak D call TRBD1 (5 bases). V was trimmed by 6 bases and J by 7 bases, leaving 12 bases between them. The CDR3 is 13 amino acids. In germline, CDR1 is SEHNR, CDR2 FQNEAQ (reference sequence). The CDR3 is CASSGVRGEKLFF. CDR3 DNA sequence: TGTGCCAGCAGTGGGGTTAGGGGTGAAAAACTGTTTTTT.

The table lists this clonotype with a few counts. V gene TRBV7-9 combines with J gene TRBJ1-3, with unresolved D. Germline V gene data show CDR1 as SEHNR and CDR2 as FQNEAQ (reference sequence). The CDR3 has 13 residues. V was clipped by 2 bases and J by 11 bases, with 13 bases between them. The CDR3 loop reads CASSLSPREAIYF. For the CDR3, the DNA is TGTGCCAGCAGCTTATCCCCTCGGGAGGCCATATATTTT.

The chain joins TRBV20-1 to TRBJ1-5; D ambiguous. Per germline, CDR1 DFQATT and CDR2 SNEGSKA (reference sequence). Trimming pared 2 bases from V and 1 base from J, leaving 9 bases between. The CDR3 runs 14 residues. CDR3 nucleotide sequence: TGCAGTGCTAGAACCTTGGGAAGCAATCAGCCCCAGCATTTT. Its translation: CSARTLGSNQPQHF.

The chain is built from TRBV7-9 and TRBJ1-3, with a possible D match to TRBD1 (6 bases). Trimming pared 1 base from V and 7 bases from J, leaving 11 bases between. This CDR3 spans 14 amino acids. Germline V gives CDR1 SEHNR, CDR2 FQNEAQ (reference sequence). In DNA form, the CDR3 reads TGTGCCAGCAGCTTAGGACAGGAGGCGAACACCATATATTTT. Its translation: CASSLGQEANTIYF.

This clonotype has more than one count but fewer than ten. The V gene is TRBV20-1, the J gene TRBJ1-2; D is perhaps TRBD1 (5 bases). From germline, CDR1 is DFQATT and CDR2 SNEGSKA (reference sequence). Trimming shortened V by 6 bases and J by 8 bases, and 16 bases separated the two germline ends. The CDR3 length is 12 residues. CDR3 amino acids: CSAETRVRGYTF. The DNA for the CDR3 is TGCAGTGCCGAGACCAGGGTCCGGGGCTACACCTTC.

This clonotype was detected many times. This sequence joins TRBV10-2 and TRBJ2-7; D gene uncertain. Germline lookup yields CDR1 WSHSY and CDR2 SAAADI. This CDR3 region has 15 residues. With 1 base removed from V and 0 bases from J, the gap between germline ends came to 10 bases. This CDR3 is CASSEYRTSSYEQYF. Here the CDR3 DNA reads TGCGCCAGCAGTGAGTACCGAACAAGCTCCTACGAGCAGTACTTC.